These 8 T cell receptor beta chains were all obtained from the same sample, sequenced in a study of blood T cell repertoires in COVID-19. Libraries were prepared by immunoSEQ multiplex PCR; TCRdb keeps only in-frame clonotypes and omits some of them. Among some 85,000 clones listed, more than 80% were seen once. The specimen was peripheral blood. The receptors shown here come from a woman aged 80 or over with acute or convalescent COVID-19.

This clone came up once. The chain joins TRBV5-1 to TRBJ2-3; 15 bases are shared with TRBD2. Germline V gene lookup returns CDR1 SGHRS and CDR2 YFSETQ. V shed 4 bases, J shed 5 bases, and the junction held 11 bases outside the gene matches. CDR3 size: 18 residues. The CDR3 sequence is CASSAGTSGGPFRDTQYF. In DNA form, the CDR3 reads TGCGCCAGCAGCGCCGGGACTAGCGGGGGGCCCTTCCGAGATACGCAGTATTTT.

V usage is TRBV2 and J usage is TRBJ2-5; TRBD2 might be the D (6 bases). The CDR3 has 15 amino acids. V lost 7 bases and J 2 bases, leaving 17 bases between the germline ends. Germline V CDR1 and CDR2: SNHLY, FYNNEI. The CDR3 DNA sequence: TGTGCCAGCAAGCCTCGGGGCGGGGTTCAAGAGACCCAGTACTTC. Translating gives CASKPRGGVQETQYF.

The chain recombines TRBV5-8 with TRBJ2-1; 11 bases are a match to TRBD2. Germline V gene data show CDR1 as SGHTS and CDR2 as YDEGEE. The J segment lost 1 base and the V segment lost 4 bases, leaving 4 bases of the junction unmatched. This CDR3 has 16 residues. The chain's CDR3 is CASSTGLAVSYNEQFF. The CDR3 DNA reads as TGTGCCAGCAGCACGGGACTAGCGGTTTCCTACAATGAGCAGTTCTTC.

The chain employs TRBV2 and TRBJ2-1, with TRBD1 matching over 9 bases. Germline lookup yields CDR1 SNHLY and CDR2 FYNNEI. Trimming cost V 1 base and J 10 bases; bases outside gene matches: 5. This CDR3 region has 14 residues. CDR3: CASSEGGQGLEQFF. CDR3 coding DNA: TGTGCCAGCAGTGAAGGGGGACAGGGCCTCGAGCAGTTCTTC.

J is TRBJ2-5 and V is TRBV14; 9 nucleotides line up with TRBD2. The germline CDR1 and CDR2 sequences are SGHDN and FVKESK. The V gene end was trimmed by 5 bases and the J gene end by 4 bases; junction bases not matched to a gene: 11. There are 16 residues in the CDR3. The DNA for the CDR3 is TGTGCCAGCAGCTTCGGGGGGCTAGCGGGAAGAGAGACCCAGTACTTC. Residues: CASSFGGLAGRETQYF.

J is TRBJ2-1 and V is TRBV21-1; the table's D call, TRBD2, was not checked against the DNA. TRBV21-1 is a documented pseudogene. The CDR3 is 20 amino acids. CDR3 amino acids: CASSKNYRTSGSLKYNEQFF. In DNA, the CDR3 is TGTGCCAGCAGCAAGAATTACCGGACTAGCGGATCTTTAAAATACAATGAGCAGTTCTTC.

The chain carries TRBV18 and TRBJ1-2; 7 nucleotides line up with TRBD1. Germline V gene data show CDR1 as KGHSH and CDR2 as LQKENI. V shed 1 base and J 3 bases; nucleotides not matched to a gene: 8. The CDR3 sequence is 16 residues long. CDR3 amino acids: CASSPRRDSGYYGYTF. The CDR3 DNA reads TGTGCCAGCTCACCACGGAGGGACAGCGGCTACTATGGCTACACCTTC.

This clone has more than one count but fewer than ten. The gene calls are TRBV5-4 and TRBJ2-7, with D uncertain. The CDR3 has 13 amino acids. CDR1 and CDR2 from the germline V gene are SGHNT and YYREEE (reference sequence). Trimming shortened V by 1 base and J by 6 bases, and 11 bases separated the two germline ends. The CDR3 region is CASSLLYFGEQYF. CDR3 DNA: TGTGCCAGCAGCTTGTTGTATTTCGGCGAGCAGTACTTC.